Listed here are 32 T cell receptor beta chains from one sample, sequenced in a study of blood T cell repertoires in COVID-19. The repertoire was sequenced with immunoSEQ multiplex PCR; TCRdb's copy has only in-frame clones and lacks some. The table has about 480,000 clones, more than 75% seen once. Sequencing was performed on PBMCs or T cells enriched from blood (not recorded which). Source of these receptors: a woman in her thirties or forties who had recovered from COVID-19.

The chain carries TRBV5-6 and TRBJ1-3; 8 bases fit TRBD1. From germline, CDR1 is SGHDT and CDR2 YYEEEE. The CDR3 is 13 amino acids. With V trimmed by 4 bases and J by 7 bases, 4 bases remained unmatched. Written as DNA, the CDR3 is TGTGCCAGCAGCCTAGACAGGGGCAACACCATATATTTT. Translating it yields CASSLDRGNTIYF.

The V and J genes are TRBV24-1 and TRBJ2-3, with TRBD2 matching over 16 bases. V lost 3 bases to trimming and J lost 11 bases; unmatched junction nucleotides: 10. This CDR3 is 17 amino acids long. Germline V gene data show CDR1 as KGHDR and CDR2 as SFDVKD. The CDR3 bases are TGTGCCACCAGTGATCCCCCGGGACTAGCGGGGGGGATGGAGCAGTATTTT. Translation gives CATSDPPGLAGGMEQYF.

This chain uses TRBV5-4 with TRBJ2-2; the D is unclear. Germline V gene lookup returns CDR1 SGHNT and CDR2 YYREEE (reference sequence). Trimming took 4 bases from V and 2 from J, leaving 12 bases between them. This CDR3 has 15 amino acids. CDR3 protein: CASSPPFSNTGELFF. The CDR3 coding sequence is TGTGCCAGCAGCCCCCCCTTCAGTAACACCGGGGAGCTGTTTTTT.

The J gene is TRBJ1-2, the V gene TRBV7-2; 7 nucleotides agree with TRBD1. The V gene's germline CDR1 is SGHTA and CDR2 FQGNSA. J lost 4 bases, V lost 2 bases, and 4 bases had no gene match. The CDR3 contains 14 residues. The CDR3 coding sequence is TGTGCCAGCAGCTTACAGGGACAGCCCTATGGCTACACCTTC. Amino acids: CASSLQGQPYGYTF.

V usage is TRBV4-1 and J usage is TRBJ2-7; TRBD2 matches at 8 bases. CDR1 and CDR2 (germline): MGHRA, YSYEKL. This CDR3 has 15 amino acids. The ends lost 2 bases at V and 2 bases at J; junction bases unmatched: 5. The CDR3 sequence is CASSQPSGPPYEQYF. CDR3 in DNA: TGCGCCAGCAGCCAACCTAGCGGGCCCCCCTACGAGCAGTACTTC.

The chain combines TRBV19 with TRBJ1-5; 9 bases fit TRBD1. CDR3 length equals 15 residues. The trim removed 7 bases at V and 6 bases at J, leaving 10 bases unmatched. Looked up from germline, CDR1 is LNHDA and CDR2 is SQIVND (reference sequence). Here the CDR3 DNA reads TGTGCCAGTACCCCGGACAGGGGATTCCGTCAGCCCCAGCATTTT. Its translation is CASTPDRGFRQPQHF.

The chain carries TRBV9 and TRBJ2-1; 13 bases agree with TRBD2. J was trimmed by 6 bases and V by 3 bases; bases with no gene match: 6. This CDR3 has 16 residues. Germline CDR1 reads SGDLS; CDR2 reads YYNGEE. The CDR3 is CASSAGTSGKSNEQFF. In DNA, the CDR3 is TGTGCCAGCAGCGCAGGGACTAGCGGGAAATCCAATGAGCAGTTCTTC. The full variable domain, with the rest looked up from reference TRBV9 and TRBJ2-1, is DSGVTQTPKHLITATGQRVTLRCSPRSGDLSVYWYQQSLDQGLQFLIQYYNGEERAKGNILERFSAQQFPDLHSELNLSSLELGDSALYFCASSAGTSGKSNEQFFGPGTRLTVL.

This clone has a handful of counts. The chain uses TRBV6-2 or TRBV6-3 and TRBJ1-5, with D perhaps matching TRBD1 (5 bases). V was pared by 5 bases and J by 0 bases, with 20 bases between. Germline CDR1 reads MNHEY; CDR2 reads SVGEGT. The CDR3 contains 18 residues. The DNA of the CDR3 is TGTGCCAGCAGTAAGTCCACCCTCAGGGCCAATAGCAATCAGCCCCAGCATTTT. Protein product: CASSKSTLRANSNQPQHF.

The chain combines TRBV18 with TRBJ1-2; TRBD1 might be the D (5 bases). V was clipped by 3 bases and J by 4 bases, with 15 bases between them. The CDR3 runs 15 residues. CDR1 is KGHSH, CDR2 LQKENI, per germline. The CDR3 here is CASSPQGLDFYGYTF. CDR3 DNA: TGTGCCAGCTCACCCCAGGGTCTCGATTTCTATGGCTACACCTTC.

This clone was detected only once. Different DNA sequences within this sample yield the same CDR3. CDR3 loop: CASSVGGLTEAFF. DNA of the CDR3: TGTGCCAGCAGCGTAGGAGGGTTGACTGAAGCTTTCTTT. The rearrangement uses TRBV9 and TRBJ1-1; D uncertain. Looked up from germline, CDR1 is SGDLS and CDR2 is YYNGEE. V was cut by 0 bases and J by 5 bases, with 8 bases left in between. CDR3 length equals 13 residues. Filled out from reference TRBV9 and TRBJ1-1, the complete variable domain reads DSGVTQTPKHLITATGQRVTLRCSPRSGDLSVYWYQQSLDQGLQFLIQYYNGEERAKGNILERFSAQQFPDLHSELNLSSLELGDSALYFCASSVGGLTEAFFGQGTRLTVV.

This clone was picked up a small number of times. Other nucleotide sequences from this sample produce the same CDR3. The chain uses TRBV9 and TRBJ2-6, with a weak D call TRBD1 (6 bases). CDR1 and CDR2 from the germline V gene are SGDLS and YYNGEE. V was clipped by 2 bases and J by 2 bases, with 8 bases between them. This CDR3 is 15 amino acids long. The CDR3 nucleotides are TGTGCCAGCAGCGTCGCAGGGGCTGGGGCCAACGTCCTGACTTTC. Protein: CASSVAGAGANVLTF.

The J gene is TRBJ2-5, the V gene TRBV5-1; D gene uncertain. Germline V CDR1 and CDR2: SGHRS, YFSETQ. V dropped 0 bases and J dropped 5 bases, with 8 bases sitting between them. The length of the CDR3 is 13 residues. CDR3 DNA sequence: TGCGCCAGCAGCTTGGCCGAGAGGGAGACCCAGTACTTC. It yields the protein CASSLAERETQYF.

The gene calls are TRBV4-3 and TRBJ2-1; D perhaps matches TRBD1 (7 bases). The V gene's germline CDR1 is LGHNA and CDR2 YSLEER. The CDR3 is made up of 15 amino acids. The ends were cut back, 4 bases at V and 4 bases at J, with 14 bases in the middle. CDR3 loop: CASSPAGQLYNEQFF. In nucleotides, the CDR3 is TGCGCCAGCAGCCCCGCGGGACAGCTATACAATGAGCAGTTCTTC.

The chain has TRBV6-5 and TRBJ2-3; TRBD2 matches at 9 bases. The V and J ends lost 7 bases and 3 bases, in that order; junction bases with no gene match: 8. CDR3 size: 15 residues. CDR1 is MNHEY and CDR2 is SVGAGI in the germline V gene. CDR3 nucleotides: TGTGCCAGCAAACGGATTAGCGGGAGAACAGATACGCAGTATTTT. Encoded protein: CASKRISGRTDTQYF.

This clone has just a few counts. The chain links TRBV5-1 to TRBJ2-7; a weak D match, TRBD2 (5 bases). V was clipped by 0 bases and J by 1 base, with 14 bases between them. The CDR3 is 16 amino acids. Germline values: CDR1 SGHRS, CDR2 YFSETQ. This CDR3 is CASSLAGEFGSYEQYF. The CDR3, as DNA: TGCGCCAGCAGCTTGGCCGGGGAATTCGGGTCCTACGAGCAGTACTTC.

The chain has TRBV5-4 and TRBJ1-3; no reliable D call. With 3 bases removed from V and 2 bases from J, the gap between germline ends came to 6 bases. This CDR3 contains 13 residues. Germline V gene sequence: CDR1 SGHNT, CDR2 YYREEE (reference sequence). For the CDR3, the DNA is TGTGCCAGCAGCTCCTTAACTGGAAACACCATATATTTT. Encoded protein: CASSSLTGNTIYF.

The chain links TRBV6-5 to TRBJ1-1, with 7 bases fitting TRBD1. Germline V gene data show CDR1 as MNHEY and CDR2 as SVGAGI. The CDR3 loop spans 14 amino acids. J gave up 5 bases and V 5 bases, and 8 bases lay outside the gene matches. Here the CDR3 reads CASSRGGAGTEAFF. In DNA form, the CDR3 reads TGTGCCAGCAGTCGAGGGGGCGCGGGGACTGAAGCTTTCTTT.

The chain has TRBV7-9 and TRBJ1-2, with 9 bases aligning to TRBD1. Trimming at V came to 1 base and at J to 5 bases, leaving 5 bases not matched to a gene. This CDR3 has 15 amino acids. From germline, CDR1 is SEHNR and CDR2 FQNEAQ (reference sequence). The CDR3 DNA sequence: TGTGCCAGCAGCTTAGTGGGACAGGGATATTATGGCTACACCTTC. It translates to CASSLVGQGYYGYTF.

The chain links TRBV29-1 to TRBJ2-5; a possible D gene is TRBD2 (5 bases). This CDR3 has 10 residues. The V and J ends lost 5 bases and 5 bases respectively, with 6 bases between them. CDR1 is SQVTM, CDR2 ANQGSEA, per germline. As DNA, the CDR3 is TGCAGCGTTACTAGGGAGACCCAGTACTTC. Encoded protein: CSVTRETQYF.

The chain recombines TRBV2 with TRBJ2-7; D remains unclear. Germline-derived CDR1 and CDR2 are SNHLY and FYNNEI. Trimming removed 1 base at V and 9 bases at J, with 16 bases between. CDR3 size: 14 residues. DNA of the CDR3: TGTGCCAGCAGTGAAGTCGGTAGCCCGATGGGGCAGTACTTC. Translated: CASSEVGSPMGQYF.

This chain links TRBV7-8 with TRBJ2-3; a weak D match, TRBD2 (6 bases). There are 16 residues in the CDR3. CDR1 SGHVS and CDR2 FQNEAQ come from the germline V gene. V was cut by 5 bases and J by 0 bases, with 15 bases left in between. For the CDR3, the DNA is TGTGCCAGCAGCCAGTTGGGGGGAACTAGCACAGATACGCAGTATTTT. The encoded protein is CASSQLGGTSTDTQYF.

As concerns this clone: The same CDR3 arises from other DNA sequences in this sample as well. The chain carries TRBV12-3 or TRBV12-4 and TRBJ1-2; 10 bases map to TRBD1. The J segment lost 6 bases and the V segment lost 3 bases, leaving 1 base of the junction unmatched. The CDR3 has 13 residues. The CDR3 coding sequence is TGTGCCAGCAGTTTGGACAGGGGGGATGGCTACACCTTC. Its translation is CASSLDRGDGYTF.

This clone came up a few times. The J gene is TRBJ1-5, the V gene TRBV5-6; D not certain. The CDR3 totals 17 residues. Trimming removed 1 base from V and 0 bases from J, with 14 bases in between. Germline V gene sequence: CDR1 SGHDT, CDR2 YYEEEE. The CDR3 DNA reads TGTGCCAGCAGCTTGCAGGCCGGACTGTATAGCAATCAGCCCCAGCATTTT. Translated: CASSLQAGLYSNQPQHF.

The V gene is TRBV11-3, the J gene TRBJ2-1; the D gene is possibly TRBD2 (5 bases). The V gene's germline CDR1 is SGHNT and CDR2 YENEEA. The CDR3 has 15 residues. The germline V and J ends were trimmed by 4 bases and 3 bases, with 13 bases remaining between them. DNA of the CDR3: TGTGCCAGCAGCTCTCGCCGGGAAGACTACAATGAGCAGTTCTTC. As protein: CASSSRREDYNEQFF.

This sequence joins TRBV21-1 and TRBJ2-7; TRBD2, the table's D call, lacks a check against the DNA. TRBV21-1 is classified as a pseudogene. There are 16 residues in the CDR3. The CDR3 DNA follows: TGTGCCAGCAGCAAGTTGTTCGGGTGCCACGCCTACGAGCAGTACTTC. This sequence encodes CASSKLFGCHAYEQYF.

CDR3 region: CASSYSGTSGNEQFF. CDR3 DNA sequence: TGTGCCAGCAGTTACTCAGGGACTAGCGGCAATGAGCAGTTCTTC. The chain is built from TRBV6-5 and TRBJ2-1; the match to TRBD2 covers 11 bases. Trimming took 0 bases from V and 6 from J; bases not matched to a gene: 1. CDR1 and CDR2 (germline): MNHEY, SVGAGI. This CDR3 is built from 15 residues.

This clone occurred once. The genes are TRBV15 and TRBJ1-4; D unclear. CDR1 is LNHNV, CDR2 YYDKDF, per germline (reference sequence). This CDR3 contains 16 residues. The ends were cut back, 0 bases at V and 2 bases at J, with 10 bases in the middle. The CDR3: CATSRDLKTTNEKLFF. CDR3 DNA sequence: TGTGCCACCAGCAGAGATCTTAAGACTACTAATGAAAAACTGTTTTTT. The full variable domain, rest sourced from reference TRBV15 and TRBJ1-4, is DAMVIQNPRYQVTQFGKPVTLSCSQTLNHNVMYWYQQKSSQAPKLLFHYYDKDFNNEADTPDNFQSRRPNTSFCFLDIRSPGLGDTAMYLCATSRDLKTTNEKLFFGSGTQLSVL.

This clone turned up a few times. The chain has TRBV7-2 and TRBJ1-6; weak D call: TRBD1 (6 bases). CDR1 and CDR2 (germline): SGHTA, FQGNSA. The V and J ends lost 5 bases and 4 bases respectively, with 12 bases between them. The CDR3 extends over 15 amino acids. The CDR3 region has the DNA TGTGCCAGCAGCCTAAAGACAGGATATAATTCACCCCTCCACTTT. It specifies CASSLKTGYNSPLHF.

This sequence joins TRBV5-5 and TRBJ2-7; the match to TRBD1 covers 7 bases. Trimming removed 4 bases from V and 6 bases from J; junction bases left unmatched: 10. The CDR3 length is 14 residues. Per the germline V gene, CDR1 is SGHKS and CDR2 is YYEKEE (reference sequence). The CDR3 reads CASSTTRQGSEQYF. Written as DNA, the CDR3 is TGTGCCAGCAGCACGACCCGACAGGGCAGCGAGCAGTACTTC.

The V gene is TRBV27, the J gene TRBJ1-5; 7 bases fit TRBD1. The V gene end was trimmed by 6 bases and the J gene end by 2 bases; junction bases not matched to a gene: 16. The CDR3 contains 18 residues. Germline V gene lookup returns CDR1 MNHEY and CDR2 SMNVEV (reference sequence). The CDR3 here is CASSPVTGLPWGNQPQHF. Written as DNA, the CDR3 is TGTGCCAGCAGCCCGGTGACAGGGCTCCCGTGGGGCAATCAGCCCCAGCATTTT.

The genes are TRBV15 and TRBJ1-4, with a tentative D call TRBD1 (6 bases). The CDR3 spans 19 residues. V shed 0 bases and J shed 3 bases, with 20 bases lying between them. Per the germline V gene, CDR1 is LNHNV and CDR2 is YYDKDF (reference sequence). The CDR3 spells CATSRDQGFSRLANEKLFF. The CDR3 bases are TGTGCCACCAGCAGAGATCAGGGGTTCAGTAGGTTGGCTAATGAAAAACTGTTTTTT.

The V gene is TRBV25-1, the J gene TRBJ1-5; 8 nucleotides agree with TRBD1. The CDR3 is 16 residues long. Germline assignment: CDR1 MGHDK and CDR2 SYGVNS. V shed 6 bases and J 3 bases; nucleotides not matched to a gene: 10. The CDR3 region is CASSGGTGTTNQPQHF. CDR3 sequence (DNA): TGTGCCAGCAGCGGCGGGACAGGTACCACCAATCAGCCCCAGCATTTT.